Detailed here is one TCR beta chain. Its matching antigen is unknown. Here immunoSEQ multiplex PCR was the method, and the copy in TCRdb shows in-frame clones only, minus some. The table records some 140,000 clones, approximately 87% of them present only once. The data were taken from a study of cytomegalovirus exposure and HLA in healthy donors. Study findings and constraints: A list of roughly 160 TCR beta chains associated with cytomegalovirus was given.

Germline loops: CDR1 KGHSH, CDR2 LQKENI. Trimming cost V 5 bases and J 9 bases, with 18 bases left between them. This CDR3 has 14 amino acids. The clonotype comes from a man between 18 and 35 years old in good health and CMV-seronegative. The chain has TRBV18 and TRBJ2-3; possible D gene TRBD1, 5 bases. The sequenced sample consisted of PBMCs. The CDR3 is CASSRGISGETQYF. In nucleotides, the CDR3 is TGTGCCAGCTCAAGGGGCATCAGTGGAGAAACGCAGTATTTT.